These 8 T cell receptor beta chains were all obtained from the same sample, sequenced in a study of blood T cell repertoires in COVID-19. Profiled with immunoSEQ multiplex PCR; TCRdb holds only in-frame clones, not every one. Of about 240,000 clones in the sample, roughly 86% are singletons; the top ten hold approximately 2.4%. Material for sequencing was PBMCs or T cells enriched from blood (not recorded which). Receptors originate from a woman younger than 45 with acute COVID-19.

This chain connects TRBV7-6 to TRBJ2-2; D may be TRBD1 (5 bases). Deletions cut 5 bases from V and 6 bases from J, with 16 bases between. Germline V gives CDR1 SGHVS, CDR2 FNYEAQ. This CDR3 region has 15 residues. CDR3: CASSLLGLGSGELFF. CDR3 DNA sequence: TGTGCCAGCAGCCTCTTGGGGCTTGGGTCCGGGGAGCTGTTTTTT.

This chain links TRBV6-5 with TRBJ2-2; D remains unclear. Germline V lookup: CDR1 MNHEY, CDR2 SVGAGI. Trimming took off 0 bases at V and 4 bases at J, with 6 bases between the two ends. The CDR3 is 14 amino acids. This CDR3 is CASSYSSGTGELFF. The DNA for the CDR3 is TGTGCCAGCAGTTACTCGTCCGGCACCGGGGAGCTGTTTTTT.

J is TRBJ1-1 and V is TRBV5-1; D uncertain. CDR3 length equals 15 residues. Germline V CDR1 and CDR2: SGHRS, YFSETQ. The V end lost 4 bases, the J end lost 0 bases, and 13 bases lay between the germline ends. The CDR3: CASSTGLTMNTEAFF. CDR3 sequence (DNA): TGCGCCAGCAGCACTGGACTGACAATGAACACTGAAGCTTTCTTT.

The CDR3: CASSDGTDNTEAFF. The CDR3 DNA reads TGTGCCAGCAGCGATGGGACAGACAACACTGAAGCTTTCTTT. The rearrangement joins TRBV5-5 to TRBJ1-1; TRBD1 matches 7 bases. V shed 4 bases and J 2 bases; nucleotides not matched to a gene: 5. CDR1 is SGHKS and CDR2 is YYEKEE in the germline V gene (reference sequence). The CDR3 extends over 14 amino acids.

This clone showed up just once. CDR3 nucleotide sequence: TGTGCCAGCAGTTTAGGGACAGCGGATTCACCCCTCCACTTT. This encodes CASSLGTADSPLHF. The V gene is TRBV27, the J gene TRBJ1-6; 7 bases line up with TRBD1. Germline V CDR1 and CDR2: MNHEY, SMNVEV (reference sequence). Trimming at V came to 2 bases and at J to 8 bases, leaving 3 bases not matched to a gene. The CDR3 has 14 amino acids.

The chain carries TRBV23-1 and TRBJ1-2; D remains ambiguous. TRBV23-1 is designated an ORF whose function remains uncertain. The V gene lost 9 bases and the J gene lost 4 bases, with 24 bases spanning the gap. This CDR3 is 16 amino acids long. CDR3 DNA sequence: TGCGCCAGGAACCTTGGGCCCGCAATCCACTTCTATGGCTACACCTTC. Translating it yields CARNLGPAIHFYGYTF.

The gene calls are TRBV5-1 and TRBJ2-7, with TRBD2 identical over 12 bases. The J segment lost 7 bases and the V segment lost 7 bases, leaving 9 bases of the junction unmatched. In germline, CDR1 is SGHRS, CDR2 YFSETQ. This CDR3 region has 14 residues. The CDR3 DNA reads as TGCGCCAGCGGAACTAGCGGGGGGCCTCTTGAGCAGTACTTC. Its translation: CASGTSGGPLEQYF.

The chain employs TRBV30 and TRBJ1-1; no clear D gene. V lost 2 bases and J 4 bases, leaving 11 bases between the germline ends. Germline CDR1 reads GTSNPN; CDR2 reads SVGIG (reference sequence). The CDR3 sequence is 13 residues long. This CDR3 reads CAWSWSVGTEAFF. DNA of the CDR3: TGTGCCTGGAGTTGGAGCGTCGGCACTGAAGCTTTCTTT.